Shown below are 10 T cell receptor beta chains from a single sample sequenced in a study of cytomegalovirus exposure and HLA in healthy donors. The assay was immunoSEQ multiplex PCR, and TCRdb's table has in-frame clones only and misses some. The sample consists of more than 55,000 clones, approximately 92% of them appearing once. The sample was PBMCs. All receptors derive from a woman younger than 35 in good health and CMV-seronegative.

V is TRBV4-2 and J is TRBJ1-5, with TRBD1 matching over 7 bases. Germline values: CDR1 LGHNA, CDR2 YNFKEQ. V gave up 1 base and J gave up 7 bases; unmatched junction bases: 10. This CDR3 contains 16 residues. CDR3 in amino acids: CASSQATGPARQPQHF. The CDR3 nucleotides are TGTGCCAGCAGCCAAGCGACAGGGCCCGCTCGCCAGCCCCAGCATTTT.

This clone was detected only once. This chain links TRBV13 with TRBJ1-5, with 7 bases identical to TRBD1. The CDR3 has 14 residues. Trimming at V came to 5 bases and at J to 2 bases, leaving 3 bases not matched to a gene. CDR1 and CDR2 from the germline V gene are PRHDT and FYEKMQ (reference sequence). The CDR3 nucleotides are TGTGCCAGCAGCCTTGGACAGGGCAATCAGCCCCAGCATTTT. This gives the protein CASSLGQGNQPQHF.

This chain links TRBV6-6 with TRBJ2-1, with 10 bases fitting TRBD2. The V segment lost 5 bases and the J segment 7 bases; nucleotides outside the gene matches: 8. The V gene's germline CDR1 is MNHNY and CDR2 SVGAGI (reference sequence). This CDR3 comprises 15 residues. The DNA of the CDR3 is TGTGCCAGCAGTCCCCAGCGGGAGGGGAAGAATGAGCAGTTCTTC. Its protein is CASSPQREGKNEQFF.

The chain has TRBV15 and TRBJ2-7; TRBD1 might be the D (5 bases). V gave up 3 bases and J gave up 6 bases, with 9 bases separating them. The CDR3 loop spans 12 amino acids. Germline lookup yields CDR1 LNHNV and CDR2 YYDKDF (reference sequence). The CDR3 sequence: CATSRDTGEQYF. Here the CDR3 DNA reads TGTGCCACCAGCAGGGACACGGGCGAGCAGTACTTC. The full variable domain, its missing parts supplied by reference TRBV15 and TRBJ2-7, is DAMVIQNPRYQVTQFGKPVTLSCSQTLNHNVMYWYQQKSSQAPKLLFHYYDKDFNNEADTPDNFQSRRPNTSFCFLDIRSPGLGDTAMYLCATSRDTGEQYFGPGTRLTVT.

This rearrangement joins TRBV7-2 to TRBJ2-7; the match to TRBD1 covers 10 bases. The CDR3 totals 15 residues. Losses at the gene ends were 6 bases for V and 2 bases for J; bases not matched to a gene: 7. Germline loops: CDR1 SGHTA, CDR2 FQGNSA. This chain's CDR3 is CASSPAGTGAYEQYF. In DNA, the CDR3 is TGTGCCAGCAGTCCAGCTGGGACAGGGGCCTACGAGCAGTACTTC.

J is TRBJ1-2 and V is TRBV2; no reliable D call. Germline V gene data show CDR1 as SNHLY and CDR2 as FYNNEI. Trimming stripped 4 bases from V and 11 bases from J, with 8 bases between. The CDR3 is made up of 10 amino acids. The CDR3 DNA follows: TGTGCCAGCAGTGTCCCGGGATACACCTTC. The encoded protein is CASSVPGYTF.

The sample holds one count of this clone. J is TRBJ2-5 and V is TRBV11-3; tentative D call: TRBD1 (6 bases). The V end was cut by 7 bases, the J end by 4 bases, with 16 bases between. CDR1 and CDR2 from the germline V gene are SGHNT and YENEEA. The length of the CDR3 is 14 residues. CDR3 sequence reads: CASKTGQASETQYF. CDR3 in DNA: TGTGCCAGCAAAACAGGGCAGGCGTCAGAGACCCAGTACTTC.

The genes are TRBV19 and TRBJ2-1, with 13 positions matching TRBD2. V lost 6 bases to trimming and J lost 10 bases; unmatched junction nucleotides: 15. The germline gives CDR1 LNHDA, CDR2 SQIVND (reference sequence). The CDR3 totals 17 residues. The CDR3 DNA sequence: TGTGCCAGTAGCCACGCCCTCGGACTAGCGGGGGTGACCGAGCAGTTCTTC. This translates into CASSHALGLAGVTEQFF.

This chain uses TRBV14 with TRBJ1-2; weak D call: TRBD1 (6 bases). CDR3 size: 13 residues. V was clipped by 5 bases and J by 2 bases, with 9 bases between them. Germline V lookup: CDR1 SGHDN, CDR2 FVKESK. The CDR3 region has the DNA TGTGCCAGCAGCTCCGGGACAAACTATGGCTACACCTTC. It translates to CASSSGTNYGYTF.

The chain recombines TRBV5-6 with TRBJ1-4; 7 bases are a match to TRBD1. After removal of 2 bases from V and 3 bases from J, the junction contained 4 bases not matched to a gene. The CDR3 totals 15 residues. CDR1 is SGHDT, CDR2 YYEEEE, per germline. CDR3 sequence (DNA): TGTGCCAGCAGCTTTCTTGACAGGGCTAATGAAAAACTGTTTTTT. This sequence encodes CASSFLDRANEKLFF.